This T cell receptor beta chain was captured by sequencing in a study of T-cell reconstitution after alpha-beta-depleted transplantation in children. This clonotype was counted ten times or more. Unique molecular identifiers were incorporated when the TCRbeta library was constructed. TCRdb re-derived calls from the PCR reads in MiXCR, one entry per CDR3 protein. The repertoire holds a few hundred thousand distinct CDR3 sequences, with about 14% as singletons. Sequencing used PBMCs, obtained from the stem cell graft. The source of this sequence is a human donor who donated a stem cell graft to a child with Fanconi anemia.

The CDR3 spells CASSPSGNVETQYF. DNA of the CDR3: TGCGCCAGCAGCCCTTCGGGCAACGTGGAGACCCAGTACTTC. The V and J genes are TRBV5-1 and TRBJ2-5; D not certain. With 4 bases removed from V and 5 bases from J, the gap between germline ends came to 15 bases. Germline assignment: CDR1 SGHRS and CDR2 YFSETQ. CDR3 length: 14 residues.